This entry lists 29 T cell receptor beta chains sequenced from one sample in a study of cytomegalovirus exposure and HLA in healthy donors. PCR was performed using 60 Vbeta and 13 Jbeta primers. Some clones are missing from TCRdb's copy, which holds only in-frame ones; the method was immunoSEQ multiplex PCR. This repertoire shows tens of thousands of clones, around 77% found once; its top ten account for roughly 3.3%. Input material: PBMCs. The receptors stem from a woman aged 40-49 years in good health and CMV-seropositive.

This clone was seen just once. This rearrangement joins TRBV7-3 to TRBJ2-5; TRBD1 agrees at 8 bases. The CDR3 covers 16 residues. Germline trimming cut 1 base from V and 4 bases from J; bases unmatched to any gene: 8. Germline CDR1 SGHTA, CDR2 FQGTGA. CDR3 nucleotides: TGTGCCAGCAGCTTAATAGGGCAGGGGGCTGCAGAGACCCAGTACTTC. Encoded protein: CASSLIGQGAAETQYF.

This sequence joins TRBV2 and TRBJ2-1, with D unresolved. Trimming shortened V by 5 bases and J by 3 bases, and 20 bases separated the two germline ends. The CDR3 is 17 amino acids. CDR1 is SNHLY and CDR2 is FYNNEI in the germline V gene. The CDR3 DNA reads TGTGCCAGCAGTCCCCTAGGTGGCCTCCAACTCTACAATGAGCAGTTCTTC. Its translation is CASSPLGGLQLYNEQFF.

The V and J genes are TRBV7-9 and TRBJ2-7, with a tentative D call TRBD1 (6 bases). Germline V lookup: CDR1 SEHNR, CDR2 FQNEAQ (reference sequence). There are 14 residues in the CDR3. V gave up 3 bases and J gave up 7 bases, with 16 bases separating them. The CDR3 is CASSFSGETTEQYF. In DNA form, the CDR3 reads TGTGCCAGCAGCTTCTCAGGGGAAACCACAGAGCAGTACTTC.

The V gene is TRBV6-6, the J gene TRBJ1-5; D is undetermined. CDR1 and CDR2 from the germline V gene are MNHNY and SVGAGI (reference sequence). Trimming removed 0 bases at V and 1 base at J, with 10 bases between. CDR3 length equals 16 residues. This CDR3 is CASSYSVGRSNQPQHF. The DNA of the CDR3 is TGTGCCAGCAGTTACTCGGTTGGGAGAAGCAATCAGCCCCAGCATTTT.

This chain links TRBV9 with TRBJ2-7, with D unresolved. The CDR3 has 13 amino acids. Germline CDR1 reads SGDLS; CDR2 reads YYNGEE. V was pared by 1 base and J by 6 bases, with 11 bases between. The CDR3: CASSVLTVGEQYF. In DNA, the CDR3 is TGTGCCAGCAGCGTATTAACAGTAGGCGAGCAGTACTTC.

CDR3 amino acids: CAVRQGSNTEAFF. For the CDR3, the DNA is TGTGCCGTACGACAGGGGAGCAACACTGAAGCTTTCTTT. This chain uses TRBV6-5 with TRBJ1-1; 8 nucleotides agree with TRBD1. The CDR3 loop spans 13 amino acids. CDR1 MNHEY and CDR2 SVGAGI come from the germline V gene. V shed 11 bases, J shed 2 bases, and the junction held 7 bases outside the gene matches.

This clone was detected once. CDR3 DNA sequence: TGTGCCAGCAGATATACCGGGACAGCAAACAATGAGCAGTTCTTC. Translation: CASRYTGTANNEQFF. The chain joins TRBV11-2 to TRBJ2-1; 7 bases are a match to TRBD1. The length of the CDR3 is 15 residues. V lost 6 bases and J lost 5; bases outside the gene matches: 10. Germline V lookup: CDR1 SGHAT, CDR2 FQNNGV.

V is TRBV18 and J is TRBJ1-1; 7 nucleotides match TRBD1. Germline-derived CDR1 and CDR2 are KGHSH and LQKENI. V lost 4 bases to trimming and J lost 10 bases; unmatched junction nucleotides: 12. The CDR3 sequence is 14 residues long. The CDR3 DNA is TGTGCCAGCTCACAAGACAGGGAAAGCCTAGGAGCTTTCTTT. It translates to CASSQDRESLGAFF.

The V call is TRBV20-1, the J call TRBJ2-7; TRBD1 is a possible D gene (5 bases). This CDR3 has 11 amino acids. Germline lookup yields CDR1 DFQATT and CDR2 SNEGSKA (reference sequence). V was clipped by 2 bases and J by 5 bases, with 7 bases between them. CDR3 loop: CSARSGHEQYF. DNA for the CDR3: TGCAGTGCTAGATCAGGGCACGAGCAGTACTTC.

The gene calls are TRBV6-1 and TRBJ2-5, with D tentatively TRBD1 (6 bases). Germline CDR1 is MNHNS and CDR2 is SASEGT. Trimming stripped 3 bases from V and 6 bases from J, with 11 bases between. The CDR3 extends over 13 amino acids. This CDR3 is CASSEWGQQTQYF. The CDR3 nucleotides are TGTGCCAGCAGTGAGTGGGGGCAGCAGACCCAGTACTTC.

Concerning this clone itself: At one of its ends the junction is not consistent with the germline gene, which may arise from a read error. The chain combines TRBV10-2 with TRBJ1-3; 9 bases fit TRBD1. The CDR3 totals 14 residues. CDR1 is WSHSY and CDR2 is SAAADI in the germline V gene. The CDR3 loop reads CASNELTGGSAIYF. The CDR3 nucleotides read TGCGCCAGCAATGAGCTGACAGGGGGTTCGGCCATATATTTT.

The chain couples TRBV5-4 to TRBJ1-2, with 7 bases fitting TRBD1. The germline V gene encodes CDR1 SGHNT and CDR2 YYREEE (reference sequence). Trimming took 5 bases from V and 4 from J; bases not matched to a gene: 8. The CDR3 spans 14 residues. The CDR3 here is CASRVDRSAYGYTF. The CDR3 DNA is TGTGCCAGCAGGGTGGACAGGTCTGCCTATGGCTACACCTTC.

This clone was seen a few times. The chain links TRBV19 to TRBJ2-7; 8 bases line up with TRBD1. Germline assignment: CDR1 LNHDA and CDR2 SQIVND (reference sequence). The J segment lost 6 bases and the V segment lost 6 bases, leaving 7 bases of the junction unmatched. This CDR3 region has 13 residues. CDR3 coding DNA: TGTGCCAGTAGCACAGGACAGGGACTCGAGCAGTACTTC. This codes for CASSTGQGLEQYF. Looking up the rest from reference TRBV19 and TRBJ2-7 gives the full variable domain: DGGITQSPKYLFRKEGQNVTLSCEQNLNHDAMYWYRQDPGQGLRLIYYSQIVNDFQKGDIAEGYSVSREKKESFPLTVTSAQKNPTAFYLCASSTGQGLEQYFGPGTRLTVT.

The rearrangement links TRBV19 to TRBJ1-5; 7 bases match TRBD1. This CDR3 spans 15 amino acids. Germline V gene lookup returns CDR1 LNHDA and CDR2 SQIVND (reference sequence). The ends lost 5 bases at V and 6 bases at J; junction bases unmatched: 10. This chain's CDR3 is CASSVRQGRSQPQHF. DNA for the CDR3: TGTGCCAGTAGTGTACGACAGGGACGAAGTCAGCCCCAGCATTTT.

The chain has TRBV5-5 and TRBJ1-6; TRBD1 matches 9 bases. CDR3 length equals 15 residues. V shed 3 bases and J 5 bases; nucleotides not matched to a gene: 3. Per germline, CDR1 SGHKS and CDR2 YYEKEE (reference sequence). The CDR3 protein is CASSWDRVDNSPLHF. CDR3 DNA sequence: TGTGCCAGCAGCTGGGACAGGGTGGATAATTCACCCCTCCACTTT.

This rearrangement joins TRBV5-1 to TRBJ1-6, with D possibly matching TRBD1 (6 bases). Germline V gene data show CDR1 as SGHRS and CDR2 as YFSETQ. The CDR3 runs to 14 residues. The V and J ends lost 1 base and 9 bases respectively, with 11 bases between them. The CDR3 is CASSLSGDGSPLHF. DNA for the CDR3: TGCGCCAGCAGCTTGTCAGGGGACGGTTCACCCCTCCACTTT.

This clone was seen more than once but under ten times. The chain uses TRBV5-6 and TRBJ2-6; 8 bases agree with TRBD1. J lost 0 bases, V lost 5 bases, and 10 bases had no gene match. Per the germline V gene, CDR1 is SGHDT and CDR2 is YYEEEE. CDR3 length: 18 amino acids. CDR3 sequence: CASSLRTGSTSGANVLTF. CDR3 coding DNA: TGTGCCAGCAGTCTACGGACAGGGAGTACCTCTGGGGCCAACGTCCTGACTTTC.

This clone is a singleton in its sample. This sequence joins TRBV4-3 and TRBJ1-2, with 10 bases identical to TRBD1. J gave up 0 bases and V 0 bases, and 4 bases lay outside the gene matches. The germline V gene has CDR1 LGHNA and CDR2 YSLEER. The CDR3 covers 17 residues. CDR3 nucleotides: TGCGCCAGCAGCCAAGAGCCCGGACAGGGGGCTAACTATGGCTACACCTTC. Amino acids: CASSQEPGQGANYGYTF.

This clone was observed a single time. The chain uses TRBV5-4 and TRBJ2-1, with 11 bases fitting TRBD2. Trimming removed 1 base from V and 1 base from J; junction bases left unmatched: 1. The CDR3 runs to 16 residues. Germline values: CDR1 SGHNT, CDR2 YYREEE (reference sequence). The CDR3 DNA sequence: TGTGCCAGCAGCTTGCGACTAGCGGGGTCCTACAATGAGCAGTTCTTC. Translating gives CASSLRLAGSYNEQFF. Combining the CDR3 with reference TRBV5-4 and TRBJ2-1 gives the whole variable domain ETGVTQSPTHLIKTRGQQVTLRCSSQSGHNTVSWYQQALGQGPQFIFQYYREEENGRGNFPPRFSGLQFPNYSSELNVNALELDDSALYLCASSLRLAGSYNEQFFGPGTRLTVL.

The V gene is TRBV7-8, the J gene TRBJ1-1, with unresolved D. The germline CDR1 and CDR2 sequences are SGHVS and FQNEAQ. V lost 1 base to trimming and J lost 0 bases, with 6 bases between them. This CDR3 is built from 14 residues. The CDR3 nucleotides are TGTGCCAGCAGCTTAGATTCGGTGAACACTGAAGCTTTCTTT. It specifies CASSLDSVNTEAFF.

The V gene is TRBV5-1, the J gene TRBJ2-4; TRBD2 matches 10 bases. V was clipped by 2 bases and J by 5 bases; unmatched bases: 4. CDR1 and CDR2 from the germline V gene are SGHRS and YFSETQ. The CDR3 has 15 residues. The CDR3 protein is CASSFGGTSENIQYF. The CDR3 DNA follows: TGCGCCAGCAGCTTTGGAGGGACTAGCGAAAACATTCAGTACTTC.

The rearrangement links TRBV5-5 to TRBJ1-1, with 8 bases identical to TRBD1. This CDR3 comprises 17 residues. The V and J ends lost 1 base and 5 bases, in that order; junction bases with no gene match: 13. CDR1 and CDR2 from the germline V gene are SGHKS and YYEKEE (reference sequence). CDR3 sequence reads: CASSLPRGREDRTEAFF. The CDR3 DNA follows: TGTGCCAGCAGCTTGCCCAGGGGGCGCGAAGATCGGACTGAAGCTTTCTTT.

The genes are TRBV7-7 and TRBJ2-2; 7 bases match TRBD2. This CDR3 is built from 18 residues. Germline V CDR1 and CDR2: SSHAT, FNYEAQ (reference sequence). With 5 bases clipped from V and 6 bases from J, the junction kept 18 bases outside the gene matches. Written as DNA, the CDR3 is TGTGCCAGCAGCACTAAACCCAGCGGGGACTGGCGTTCCGGGGAGCTGTTTTTT. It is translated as CASSTKPSGDWRSGELFF. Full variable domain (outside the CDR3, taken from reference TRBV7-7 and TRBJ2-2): GAGVSQSPRYKVTKRGQDVTLRCDPISSHATLYWYQQALGQGPEFLTYFNYEAQPDKSGLPSDRFSAERPEGSISTLTIQRTEQRDSAMYRCASSTKPSGDWRSGELFFGEGSRLTVL.

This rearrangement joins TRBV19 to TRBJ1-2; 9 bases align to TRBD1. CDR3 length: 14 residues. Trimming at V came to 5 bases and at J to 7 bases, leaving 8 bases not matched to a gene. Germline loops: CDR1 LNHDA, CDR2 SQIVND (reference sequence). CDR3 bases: TGTGCCAGTAGTTGGGGGACAGGGATTCTTGGCTACACCTTC. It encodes CASSWGTGILGYTF.

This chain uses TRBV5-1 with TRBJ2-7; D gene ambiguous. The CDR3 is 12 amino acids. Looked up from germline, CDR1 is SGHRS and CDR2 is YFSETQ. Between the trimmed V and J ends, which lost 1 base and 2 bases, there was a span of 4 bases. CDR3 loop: CASSLRAYEQYF. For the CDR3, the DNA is TGCGCCAGCAGCTTGCGTGCCTACGAGCAGTACTTC.

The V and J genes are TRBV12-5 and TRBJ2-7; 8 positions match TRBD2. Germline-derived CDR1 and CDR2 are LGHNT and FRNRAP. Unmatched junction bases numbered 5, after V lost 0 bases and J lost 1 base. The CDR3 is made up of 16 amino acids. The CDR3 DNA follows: TGTGCTAGTGGTTTGGTGTTTCGGGGGGGATCCTACGAGCAGTACTTC. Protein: CASGLVFRGGSYEQYF. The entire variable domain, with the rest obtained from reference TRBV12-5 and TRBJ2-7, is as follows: DARVTQTPRHKVTEMGQEVTMRCQPILGHNTVFWYRQTMMQGLELLAYFRNRAPLDDSGMPKDRFSAEMPDATLATLKIQPSEPRDSAVYFCASGLVFRGGSYEQYFGPGTRLTVT.

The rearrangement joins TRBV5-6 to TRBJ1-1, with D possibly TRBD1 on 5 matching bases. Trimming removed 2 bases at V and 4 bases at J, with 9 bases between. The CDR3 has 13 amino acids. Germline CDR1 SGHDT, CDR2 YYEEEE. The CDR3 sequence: CASSFRGGTEAFF. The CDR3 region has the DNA TGTGCCAGCAGCTTTAGGGGAGGCACTGAAGCTTTCTTT.

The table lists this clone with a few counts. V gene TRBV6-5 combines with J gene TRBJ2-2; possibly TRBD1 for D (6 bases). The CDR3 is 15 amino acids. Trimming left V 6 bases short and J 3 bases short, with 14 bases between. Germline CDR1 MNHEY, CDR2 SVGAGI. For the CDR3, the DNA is TGTGCCAGCAGGCCCCCGCCAGGGGACACCGGGGAGCTGTTTTTT. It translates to CASRPPPGDTGELFF.

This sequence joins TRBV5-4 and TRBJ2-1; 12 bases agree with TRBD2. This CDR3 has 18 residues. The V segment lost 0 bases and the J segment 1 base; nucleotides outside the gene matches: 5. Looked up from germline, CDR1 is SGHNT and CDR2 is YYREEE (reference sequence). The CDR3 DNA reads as TGTGCCAGCAGCTTGGGACTAGCGGGGGCTTCTTCCTACAATGAGCAGTTCTTC. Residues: CASSLGLAGASSYNEQFF.